Below, 29 T cell receptor beta chains from the same sample are listed, as sequenced in a study of B cell selection in AIRE deficiency. Sorted regulatory T cells were CD4-positive, CD25-high and CD127-low or negative. Method: immunoSEQ multiplex PCR; TCRdb's copy keeps in-frame clones and lacks some. The sample has approximately 22,000 clones, about 90% seen once; the top ten hold 1.4%. Sequences were obtained from CD4+CD25+ Tregs sorted from PBMCs. These TCRs come from a human donor in good health.

The chain has TRBV4-1 and TRBJ1-2; D may be TRBD1 (6 bases). CDR1 MGHRA and CDR2 YSYEKL come from the germline V gene. V gave up 0 bases and J gave up 10 bases, with 9 bases separating them. The CDR3 runs to 12 residues. The CDR3 coding sequence is TGCGCCAGCAGCCAAGATCAGGGGATCTACACCTTC. It yields the protein CASSQDQGIYTF.

The chain employs TRBV5-1 and TRBJ2-7; 8 bases are shared with TRBD2. The V gene's germline CDR1 is SGHRS and CDR2 YFSETQ. V was pared by 1 base and J by 4 bases, with 10 bases of the junction left unmatched. The CDR3 spans 16 residues. The CDR3 DNA follows: TGCGCCAGCAGCTTGAGCCCCGGGGGGGTAAGGTACGAGCAGTACTTC. Translation gives CASSLSPGGVRYEQYF. The whole variable domain, remainder taken from reference TRBV5-1 and TRBJ2-7, is KAGVTQTPRYLIKTRGQQVTLSCSPISGHRSVSWYQQTPGQGLQFLFEYFSETQRNKGNFPGRFSGRQFSNSRSEMNVSTLELGDSALYLCASSLSPGGVRYEQYFGPGTRLTVT.

This chain uses TRBV5-4 with TRBJ2-3, with D perhaps matching TRBD2 (5 bases). Germline CDR1 and CDR2: SGHNT and YYREEE (reference sequence). The CDR3 extends over 12 amino acids. V was trimmed by 1 base and J by 8 bases, leaving 8 bases between them. CDR3 coding DNA: TGTGCCAGCAGCTTGACAGAGGGTACGCAGTATTTT. Amino acids: CASSLTEGTQYF.

This clone was detected once. The chain employs TRBV30 and TRBJ1-1; TRBD1 matches at 7 bases. Germline V lookup: CDR1 GTSNPN, CDR2 SVGIG (reference sequence). J was trimmed by 0 bases and V by 5 bases; bases with no gene match: 6. This CDR3 is built from 14 residues. The CDR3 reads CAWGPDRLNTEAFF. The CDR3 DNA reads TGTGCCTGGGGACCGGACAGGCTGAACACTGAAGCTTTCTTT.

The CDR3 DNA is TGCGCCAGCACCACCTCAGGGGGAAGAGAGACCCAGTACTTC. It codes for CASTTSGGRETQYF. The chain links TRBV5-1 to TRBJ2-5; TRBD1 matches 7 bases. Germline V gene data show CDR1 as SGHRS and CDR2 as YFSETQ. J gave up 4 bases and V 6 bases, and 9 bases lay outside the gene matches. The CDR3 is 14 residues long.

The genes are TRBV6-5 and TRBJ2-5, with D possibly being TRBD1 (5 bases). The CDR3 covers 15 residues. The ends were cut back, 6 bases at V and 0 bases at J, with 14 bases in the middle. The V gene's germline CDR1 is MNHEY and CDR2 SVGAGI. CDR3 loop: CASSRPTVHQETQYF. DNA of the CDR3: TGTGCCAGCAGCCGCCCGACAGTTCACCAAGAGACCCAGTACTTC.

The chain links TRBV19 to TRBJ1-2; a possible D gene is TRBD1 (5 bases). CDR1 and CDR2 from the germline V gene are LNHDA and SQIVND (reference sequence). Trimming left V 5 bases short and J 4 bases short, with 14 bases between. The CDR3 contains 14 residues. The CDR3 here is CASSPRQTGYGYTF. CDR3 sequence (DNA): TGTGCCAGTAGTCCGCGACAGACCGGCTATGGCTACACCTTC. Filled out from reference TRBV19 and TRBJ1-2, the complete variable domain reads DGGITQSPKYLFRKEGQNVTLSCEQNLNHDAMYWYRQDPGQGLRLIYYSQIVNDFQKGDIAEGYSVSREKKESFPLTVTSAQKNPTAFYLCASSPRQTGYGYTFGSGTRLTVV.

The V and J genes are TRBV4-2 and TRBJ2-7; 8 nucleotides align to TRBD2. The V and J ends lost 3 bases and 6 bases, in that order; junction bases with no gene match: 13. This CDR3 contains 16 residues. The germline V gene has CDR1 LGHNA and CDR2 YNFKEQ. The CDR3 bases are TGTGCCAGCAGCCAGATAGCGGGACAAACTGCGCTCGAGCAGTACTTC. Protein product: CASSQIAGQTALEQYF.

V gene TRBV5-6 combines with J gene TRBJ1-2; no firm D call. V lost 1 base to trimming and J lost 4 bases, with 17 bases between them. CDR3 length equals 16 residues. Germline-derived CDR1 and CDR2 are SGHDT and YYEEEE. For the CDR3, the DNA is TGTGCCAGCAGCTTGAAGGTAGACACACTGGTCTATGGCTACACCTTC. Translated: CASSLKVDTLVYGYTF.

V is TRBV5-1 and J is TRBJ2-3; D uncertain. V lost 9 bases and J 2 bases, leaving 13 bases between the germline ends. The germline gives CDR1 SGHRS, CDR2 YFSETQ. This CDR3 has 13 amino acids. CDR3 protein: CATNDANTDTQYF. CDR3 bases: TGCGCCACCAACGACGCCAACACAGATACGCAGTATTTT.

The chain carries TRBV10-3 and TRBJ2-3, with 12 bases lining up with TRBD2. From germline, CDR1 is ENHRY and CDR2 SYGVKD. V gave up 3 bases and J gave up 9 bases; unmatched junction bases: 4. CDR3 length: 14 residues. The CDR3 is CAISELAGGLTQYF. DNA of the CDR3: TGTGCCATCAGTGAACTAGCGGGGGGTTTGACGCAGTATTTT.

The rearrangement uses TRBV28 and TRBJ2-3; TRBD2 matches 9 bases. The germline CDR1 and CDR2 sequences are MDHEN and SYDVKM. This CDR3 has 14 residues. Trimming at V came to 7 bases and at J to 2 bases, leaving 4 bases not matched to a gene. Written as DNA, the CDR3 is TGTGCCAGCAATCTAGCGGGGATCACAGATACGCAGTATTTT. Its translation: CASNLAGITDTQYF.

The chain recombines TRBV18 with TRBJ1-2; no clear D. Trimming removed 2 bases from V and 7 bases from J, with 11 bases in between. The CDR3 covers 13 residues. Germline CDR1 reads KGHSH; CDR2 reads LQKENI. CDR3 nucleotides: TGTGCCAGCTCACCAGGGCCCGTTGGTGGCTACACCTTC. Protein: CASSPGPVGGYTF.

The rearrangement uses TRBV19 and TRBJ1-3; 8 bases agree with TRBD1. V was clipped by 10 bases and J by 0 bases; unmatched bases: 5. The CDR3 extends over 14 amino acids. Germline V gives CDR1 LNHDA, CDR2 SQIVND (reference sequence). The CDR3 loop reads CATKTGGSGNTIYF. The CDR3 DNA reads TGTGCCACTAAAACAGGGGGCTCTGGAAACACCATATATTTT. The variable domain in full, with the rest retrieved from reference TRBV19 and TRBJ1-3, is DGGITQSPKYLFRKEGQNVTLSCEQNLNHDAMYWYRQDPGQGLRLIYYSQIVNDFQKGDIAEGYSVSREKKESFPLTVTSAQKNPTAFYLCATKTGGSGNTIYFGEGSWLTVV.

This chain joins TRBV11-2 and TRBJ2-3; D is perhaps TRBD1 (7 bases). Deletions cut 5 bases from V and 1 base from J, with 13 bases between. Germline-derived CDR1 and CDR2 are SGHAT and FQNNGV. The CDR3 is made up of 15 amino acids. CDR3 nucleotides: TGTGCCAGCAGCCCCAGGGGGGCGCGCACAGATACGCAGTATTTT. It translates to CASSPRGARTDTQYF. Filled out from reference TRBV11-2 and TRBJ2-3, the complete variable domain reads EAGVAQSPRYKIIEKRQSVAFWCNPISGHATLYWYQQILGQGPKLLIQFQNNGVVDDSQLPKDRFSAERLKGVDSTLKIQPAKLEDSAVYLCASSPRGARTDTQYFGPGTRLTVL.

The chain recombines TRBV11-2 with TRBJ2-5; TRBD2 matches at 9 bases. The V gene's germline CDR1 is SGHAT and CDR2 FQNNGV. The ends lost 5 bases at V and 4 bases at J; junction bases unmatched: 11. CDR3 length equals 16 residues. Here the CDR3 reads CASSPRRLAGSETQYF. CDR3 sequence (DNA): TGTGCCAGCAGCCCCCGGCGTCTAGCGGGGTCAGAGACCCAGTACTTC.

The chain joins TRBV30 to TRBJ1-3, with D possibly TRBD1 on 5 matching bases. V dropped 4 bases and J dropped 0 bases, with 10 bases sitting between them. Germline assignment: CDR1 GTSNPN and CDR2 SVGIG (reference sequence). The CDR3 is 14 residues long. Written as DNA, the CDR3 is TGTGCCTGGAACCCGGGGACCTCTGGAAACACCATATATTTT. Amino acids: CAWNPGTSGNTIYF.

The CDR3 nucleotides are TGTGCCAGCAGTGAATGGGGCAGGTCGTACGAGCAGTACTTC. Its protein is CASSEWGRSYEQYF. This rearrangement joins TRBV25-1 to TRBJ2-7, with D possibly being TRBD1 (5 bases). The V end was cut by 1 base, the J end by 4 bases, with 11 bases between. CDR1 and CDR2 (germline): MGHDK, SYGVNS. CDR3 length equals 14 residues.

This chain uses TRBV7-9 with TRBJ2-7, with D maybe TRBD1 (5 bases). In germline, CDR1 is SEHNR, CDR2 FQNEAQ (reference sequence). V was pared by 2 bases and J by 7 bases, with 12 bases between. CDR3 length: 13 residues. This CDR3 reads CASSLKGKMEQYF. The CDR3 bases are TGTGCCAGCAGCTTAAAGGGGAAGATGGAGCAGTACTTC.

This sequence joins TRBV11-1 and TRBJ2-7; 7 nucleotides match TRBD1. With V trimmed by 1 base and J by 3 bases, 9 bases remained unmatched. The CDR3 covers 16 residues. Per germline, CDR1 SGHAT and CDR2 FQDESV (reference sequence). CDR3 protein: CASSLVPTGLRYEQYF. The CDR3 nucleotides are TGTGCCAGCAGCTTAGTCCCGACAGGGCTCCGCTACGAGCAGTACTTC.

J is TRBJ2-2 and V is TRBV5-3; TRBD2 matches 12 bases. TRBV5-3 is an open reading frame, and its role is uncertain. The CDR3 has 19 amino acids. The ends lost 1 base at V and 1 base at J; junction bases unmatched: 8. CDR3 bases: TGTGCCAGAAGCTTGCTCAGGACTAGCGGGATTAAGAACACCGGGGAGCTGTTTTTT. Its translation: CARSLLRTSGIKNTGELFF.

The rearrangement links TRBV7-9 to TRBJ2-5, with 8 bases matching TRBD1. The CDR3 sequence is 13 residues long. V shed 10 bases and J 4 bases; nucleotides not matched to a gene: 8. The V gene's germline CDR1 is SEHNR and CDR2 FQNEAQ (reference sequence). The CDR3 reads CATGQGVGETQYF. The CDR3 DNA reads as TGTGCCACCGGACAGGGAGTAGGAGAGACCCAGTACTTC.

This clone was observed once. The gene calls are TRBV6-4 and TRBJ1-5; 7 bases are shared with TRBD1. This CDR3 spans 13 amino acids. Looked up from germline, CDR1 is MRHNA and CDR2 is SNTAGT. CDR3 sequence: CAKTGYSNQPQHF. In DNA, the CDR3 is TGTGCTAAGACAGGGTATAGCAATCAGCCCCAGCATTTT.

This chain uses TRBV6-6 with TRBJ1-3; D is undetermined. There are 15 residues in the CDR3. Looked up from germline, CDR1 is MNHNY and CDR2 is SVGAGI (reference sequence). Trimming removed 0 bases from V and 4 bases from J, with 10 bases in between. The CDR3 DNA reads as TGTGCCAGCAGTTACTCAGTCCAACTGGGAAACACCATATATTTT. Protein: CASSYSVQLGNTIYF.

The chain links TRBV2 to TRBJ2-1; D remains unclear. The CDR3 has 11 amino acids. With 0 bases removed from V and 8 bases from J, the gap between germline ends came to 2 bases. The V gene's germline CDR1 is SNHLY and CDR2 FYNNEI. The CDR3 nucleotides read TGTGCCAGCAGTGAAGCTGATGAGCAGTTCTTC. Its translation: CASSEADEQFF.

The genes are TRBV6-5 and TRBJ2-7, with 10 bases aligning to TRBD2. Looked up from germline, CDR1 is MNHEY and CDR2 is SVGAGI. There are 15 residues in the CDR3. Trimming removed 1 base from V and 5 bases from J; junction bases left unmatched: 5. DNA of the CDR3: TGTGCCAGCAGTTACTTTACTAGCGGGAAACACGAGCAGTACTTC. This encodes CASSYFTSGKHEQYF.

CDR3 protein: CASRKPSGPGTQYF. The CDR3 DNA sequence: TGTGCCAGCAGAAAACCTAGCGGCCCCGGGACCCAGTACTTC. This chain uses TRBV2 with TRBJ2-5, with TRBD2 matching over 7 bases. The germline V gene has CDR1 SNHLY and CDR2 FYNNEI. CDR3 length: 14 amino acids. The V gene end was trimmed by 6 bases and the J gene end by 7 bases; junction bases not matched to a gene: 11.

The genes are TRBV15 and TRBJ1-5, with 7 positions matching TRBD1. The ends lost 0 bases at V and 6 bases at J; junction bases unmatched: 2. Germline V gives CDR1 LNHNV, CDR2 YYDKDF (reference sequence). The CDR3 consists of 14 residues. The CDR3 is CATSRDPGGQPQHF. CDR3 DNA: TGTGCCACCAGCAGAGACCCAGGGGGTCAGCCCCAGCATTTT. Together with reference TRBV15 and TRBJ1-5, the CDR3 gives the full variable domain: DAMVIQNPRYQVTQFGKPVTLSCSQTLNHNVMYWYQQKSSQAPKLLFHYYDKDFNNEADTPDNFQSRRPNTSFCFLDIRSPGLGDTAMYLCATSRDPGGQPQHFGDGTRLSIL.

The chain couples TRBV20-1 to TRBJ1-2; D is perhaps TRBD1 (5 bases). V lost 5 bases and J lost 2, with 6 bases in between. This CDR3 has 11 amino acids. In germline, CDR1 is DFQATT, CDR2 SNEGSKA (reference sequence). Here the CDR3 reads CSARDNYGYTF. The CDR3 coding sequence is TGCAGTGCTCGGGACAACTATGGCTACACCTTC.